Many counts were recorded for the clone carrying this T cell receptor (beta chain). The antigen is not known. The authors made TCR beta libraries by quantitative 5'-RACE with molecular barcodes. TCRdb independently ran MiXCR on the 5' RACE reads; one entry per CDR3 protein. The sample includes roughly 130,000 distinct CDR3 sequences, 6.5% to 9% of them seen just once. The germline V and J ends were trimmed by 6 bases and 3 bases, with 18 bases remaining between them. The CDR3 is 15 residues long. Germline V gene lookup returns CDR1 SQVTM and CDR2 ANQGSEA. The sample belongs to a study of CD8 T cells in ankylosing spondylitis. Study results and caveats: Reportedly, significant enrichment of disease-linked clones occurred in matched ankylosing spondylitis synovial fluid. One TCR beta motif, made up of seven to nine highly homologous variants, appeared characteristic of ankylosing spondylitis blood.

The sequence came from a male donor with ankylosing spondylitis or in good health (not recorded which). The sequencing sample was made of blood, either unsorted or a sorted T cell fraction (not recorded which). The rearrangement uses TRBV29-1 and TRBJ2-1, with a tentative D call TRBD2 (5 bases). In nucleotides, the CDR3 is TGCAGCGTCCCTCGGGCCCGGACTTTCTACAATGAGCAGTTCTTC. Translated: CSVPRARTFYNEQFF.